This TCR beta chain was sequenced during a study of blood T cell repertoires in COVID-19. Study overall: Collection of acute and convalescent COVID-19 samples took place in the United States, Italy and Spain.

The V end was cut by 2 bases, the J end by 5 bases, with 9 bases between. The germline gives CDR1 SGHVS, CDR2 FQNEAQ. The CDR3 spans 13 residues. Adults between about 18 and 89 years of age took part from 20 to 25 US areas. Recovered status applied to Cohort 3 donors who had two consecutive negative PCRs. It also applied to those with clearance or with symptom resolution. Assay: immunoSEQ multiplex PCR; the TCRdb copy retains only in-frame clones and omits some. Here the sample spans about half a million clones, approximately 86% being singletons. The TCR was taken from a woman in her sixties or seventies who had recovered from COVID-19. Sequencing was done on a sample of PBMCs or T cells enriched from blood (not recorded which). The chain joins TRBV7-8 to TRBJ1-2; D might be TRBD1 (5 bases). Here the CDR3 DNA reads TGTGCCAGCAGCTTACAGGGCCAGTATGGCTACACCTTC. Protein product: CASSLQGQYGYTF.